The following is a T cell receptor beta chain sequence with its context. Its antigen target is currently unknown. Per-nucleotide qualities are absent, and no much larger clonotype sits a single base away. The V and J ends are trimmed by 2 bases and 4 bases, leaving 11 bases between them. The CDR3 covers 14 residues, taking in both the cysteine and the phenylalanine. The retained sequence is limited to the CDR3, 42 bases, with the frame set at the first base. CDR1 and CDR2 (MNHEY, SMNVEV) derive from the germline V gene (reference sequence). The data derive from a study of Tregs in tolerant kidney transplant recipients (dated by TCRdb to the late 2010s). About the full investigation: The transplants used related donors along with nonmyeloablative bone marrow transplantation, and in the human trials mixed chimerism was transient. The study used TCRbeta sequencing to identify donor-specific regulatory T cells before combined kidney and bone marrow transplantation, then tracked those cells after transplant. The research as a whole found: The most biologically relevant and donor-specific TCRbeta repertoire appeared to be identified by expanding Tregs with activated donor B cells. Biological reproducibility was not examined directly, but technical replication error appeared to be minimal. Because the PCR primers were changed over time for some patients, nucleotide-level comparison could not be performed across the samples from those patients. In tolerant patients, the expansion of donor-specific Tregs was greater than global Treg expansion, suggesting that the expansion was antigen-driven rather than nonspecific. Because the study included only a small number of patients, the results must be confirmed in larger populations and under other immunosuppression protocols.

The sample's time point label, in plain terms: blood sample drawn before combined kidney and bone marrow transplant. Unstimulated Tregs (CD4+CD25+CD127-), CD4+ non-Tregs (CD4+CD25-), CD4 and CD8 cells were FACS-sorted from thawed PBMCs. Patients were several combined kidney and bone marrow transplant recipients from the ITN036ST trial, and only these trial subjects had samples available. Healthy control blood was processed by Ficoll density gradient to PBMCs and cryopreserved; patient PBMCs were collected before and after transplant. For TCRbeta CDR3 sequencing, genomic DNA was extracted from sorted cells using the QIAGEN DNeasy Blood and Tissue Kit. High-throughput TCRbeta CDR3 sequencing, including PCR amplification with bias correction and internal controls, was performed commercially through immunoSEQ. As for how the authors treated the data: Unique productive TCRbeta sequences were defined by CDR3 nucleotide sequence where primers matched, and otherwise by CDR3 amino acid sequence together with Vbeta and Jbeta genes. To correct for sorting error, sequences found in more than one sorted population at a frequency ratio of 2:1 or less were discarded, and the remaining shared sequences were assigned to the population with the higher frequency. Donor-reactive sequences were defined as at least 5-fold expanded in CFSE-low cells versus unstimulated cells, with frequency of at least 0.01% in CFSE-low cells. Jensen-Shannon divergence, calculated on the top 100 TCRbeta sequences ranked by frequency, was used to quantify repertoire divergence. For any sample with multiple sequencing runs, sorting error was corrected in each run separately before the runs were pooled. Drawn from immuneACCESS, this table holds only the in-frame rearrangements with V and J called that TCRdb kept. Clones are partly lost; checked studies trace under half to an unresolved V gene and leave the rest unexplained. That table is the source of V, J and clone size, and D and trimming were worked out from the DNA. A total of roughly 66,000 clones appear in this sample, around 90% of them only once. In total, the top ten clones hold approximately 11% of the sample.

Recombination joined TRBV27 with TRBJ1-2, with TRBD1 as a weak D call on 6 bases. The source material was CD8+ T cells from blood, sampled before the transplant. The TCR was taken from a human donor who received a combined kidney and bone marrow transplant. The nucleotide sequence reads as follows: TGTGCCAGCAGTTTAGGGCCAGGGGCCTATGGCTACACCTTC. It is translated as CASSLGPGAYGYTF.